Each of the 11 T cell receptor beta chains below was sequenced from the same sample in a study of tumor-infiltrating lymphocytes in primary liver carcinoma. Without any cell sorting, about 19-31 mg of bulk tissue yielded co-extracted RNA and DNA. From approximately 550 ng of total RNA, TCR beta-specific cDNA was reverse-transcribed using a constant-region primer. ARM-PCR, slightly modified, supplied the TCR beta libraries through three nested multiplex PCR rounds. Forward primers for TRBV1-TRBV30 and a C-beta reverse primer served the first two PCR rounds, at approximately 10 cycles each. TCRdb reanalysed the multiplex PCR reads using MiXCR and keeps one entry per CDR3 protein. Seen here are over 40,000 distinct CDR3 sequences, 65% to 85% observed once, and the top ten hold approximately 25%. The sample consisted of liver tumor tissue from sampling region 5. The subset is: tumor region T5, tumor centre. These receptors were taken from a man aged 40-50 years with primary liver carcinoma and hepatitis B virus infection.

This clonotype is judged medium-sized. CDR3 residues: CASRVRGQATDTQYF. CDR3 DNA sequence: TGTGCCAGCAGAGTTAGGGGCCAGGCTACAGATACGCAGTATTTT. This sequence joins TRBV6-1 and TRBJ2-3, with a weak D call TRBD1 (5 bases). Germline V gene data show CDR1 as MNHNS and CDR2 as SASEGT. Trimming took off 6 bases at V and 3 bases at J, with 16 bases between the two ends. This CDR3 contains 15 residues.

Note on this clonotype: Compared with germline, one end of the junction differs, possibly owing to a read error. V gene TRBV4-3 combines with J gene TRBJ2-3; 8 bases align to TRBD2. Germline loops: CDR1 LGHNA, CDR2 YSLEER. This CDR3 comprises 20 residues. The DNA for the CDR3 is TGCGCCAGCAGCCAAGATCTTCCCTCCGGGACTAGTAGGAGAGCAGATACGAAGTATTTT. It translates to CASSQDLPSGTSRRADTKYF.

Points on this clonotype: A junction boundary mismatches the germline segment, possibly from a read error. V usage is TRBV11-2 and J usage is TRBJ2-1; D assignment may be TRBD1 or TRBD2 (5 bases each). In germline, CDR1 is SGHAT, CDR2 FQNNGV. CDR3 size: 15 residues. This chain's CDR3 is CAGSLDLGTYNEQSF. The CDR3 DNA follows: TGTGCCGGCAGCTTAGATCTTGGGACCTACAATGAGCAGTCCTTC. The full variable domain, with the rest looked up from reference TRBV11-2 and TRBJ2-1, is EAGVAQSPRYKIIEKRQSVAFWCNPISGHATLYWYQQILGQGPKLLIQFQNNGVVDDSQLPKDRFSAERLKGVDSTLKIQPAKLEDSAVYLCAGSLDLGTYNEQSFGPGTRLTVL.

This clonotype was picked up many times. The chain is built from TRBV30 and TRBJ2-6; D is undetermined. The CDR3 consists of 15 residues. The V end was cut by 6 bases, the J end by 0 bases, with 12 bases between. Germline CDR1 GTSNPN, CDR2 SVGIG (reference sequence). The CDR3 DNA reads TGTGCCTGCCCGGACGGTAGCTCTGGGGCCAACGTCCTGACTTTC. Protein: CACPDGSSGANVLTF.

As for this clonotype: Lacking the conserved final phenylalanine or tryptophan, this CDR3 likely reflects a read error. The chain joins TRBV5-1 to TRBJ2-3, with D perhaps matching TRBD2 (5 bases). The germline V and J ends were trimmed by 4 bases and 5 bases, with 17 bases remaining between them. Germline V gene data show CDR1 as SGHRS and CDR2 as YFSETQ. CDR3 length equals 15 residues. The CDR3 region is CASSAAGTEGDTQYL. The DNA of the CDR3 is TGCGCCAGCAGCGCTGCCGGAACCGAGGGAGATACGCAGTATCTT.

Worth noting for this clonotype: Lacking the conserved final phenylalanine or tryptophan, this CDR3 likely reflects a read error. The V gene is TRBV6-1, the J gene TRBJ1-1; D is undetermined. The CDR3 loop spans 12 amino acids. CDR1 is MNHNS, CDR2 SASEGT, per germline. CDR3 sequence: CACTGWNTQAFL. As DNA, the CDR3 is TGTGCCTGCACGGGGTGGAACACTCAAGCTTTCCTT.

Worth noting for this clonotype: The CDR3 does not end in the conserved phenylalanine or tryptophan, so this is likely a read error. The V gene is TRBV30, the J gene TRBJ2-1; D not resolved. The CDR3 has 16 amino acids. Germline V gene sequence: CDR1 GTSNPN, CDR2 SVGIG (reference sequence). The CDR3 loop is CVWSRPWSESYNEQFS. CDR3 DNA sequence: TGTGTCTGGAGCCGGCCGTGGTCTGAGTCCTACAATGAGCAGTTCTCC.

The V and J genes are TRBV6-2 or TRBV6-3 and TRBJ2-1, with a tentative D call TRBD2 (5 bases). CDR3 length: 11 amino acids. The V end lost 10 bases, the J end lost 13 bases, and 17 bases lay between the germline ends. Germline lookup yields CDR1 MNHEY and CDR2 SVGEGT. CDR3 amino acids: CAITNGGEQFF. The CDR3 DNA reads as TGTGCCATCACCAATGGAGGAGAACAGTTCTTC.

This clonotype was recorded only once. Lacking the conserved final phenylalanine or tryptophan, this CDR3 likely reflects a read error. V usage is TRBV29-1 and J usage is TRBJ2-4, with D tentatively TRBD1 (5 bases). The germline V gene has CDR1 SQVTM and CDR2 ANQGSEA. This CDR3 is built from 11 residues. CDR3 sequence: CGVGALNIQYL. CDR3 nucleotide sequence: TGCGGCGTTGGGGCTTTAAACATTCAGTACCTC.

The chain couples TRBV6-5 to TRBJ2-2; D gene unclear. Per germline, CDR1 MNHEY and CDR2 SVGAGI. The CDR3 is 16 residues long. Deletions cut 3 bases from V and 2 bases from J, with 13 bases between. The chain's CDR3 is CASSYRIVSNTGELFF. As DNA, the CDR3 is TGTGCCAGCAGTTATCGAATAGTTTCTAACACCGGGGAGCTGTTTTTT.

Of note for this clonotype: The final CDR3 position lacks the conserved phenylalanine or tryptophan, pointing to a likely read error. The rearrangement uses TRBV11-3 and TRBJ2-1, with a tentative D call TRBD1 (5 bases). The germline V gene has CDR1 SGHNT and CDR2 YENEEA. The CDR3 is 15 residues long. The CDR3 protein is CASSLRQSSYNEQFH. CDR3 coding DNA: TGTGCCAGCAGCTTAAGACAGAGCTCCTACAATGAACAGTTCCAC.